This T cell receptor beta chain comes out of a study of early T cells in non-severe SARS-CoV-2 infection. Looking at the study overall: Sequencing was performed on bulk RNA from unsorted whole blood, leaving chains unpaired.

Attached unique molecular identifiers marked individual cDNA molecules. TCRdb reprocessed the 5' RACE reads with MiXCR, giving one entry per CDR3 protein. The sample lists some 26,000 distinct CDR3 sequences, 3.5% to 4.5% occurring once. This clonotype was observed at least ten times. Antigen unknown. This CDR3 spans 13 amino acids. The germline V and J ends were trimmed by 1 base and 3 bases, with 5 bases remaining between them. Germline-derived CDR1 and CDR2 are LGHDT and YNNKEL (reference sequence). General study points: Lookups in VDJdb leaned toward anti-spike CD8 responses and missed private and CD4 specificities.

Material for sequencing was whole blood. The chain employs TRBV3-1 and TRBJ2-3; D gene ambiguous. This TCR was sampled from an adult who was a healthcare worker with PCR-confirmed SARS-CoV-2 infection or an uninfected control (not recorded which). The CDR3 loop reads CASSQVVTDTQYF. The CDR3 nucleotides read TGTGCCAGCAGCCAAGTCGTAACAGATACGCAGTATTTT.